This T cell receptor beta chain was identified in a study of OX40 agonist ivuxolimab in advanced cancers. Study-wide points: Compared with CD4+, CD8+ T cells on average had more expanded clones. Expanded peripheral T-cell antigen specificity went undetermined.

Germline CDR1 is LNHDA and CDR2 is SQIVND (reference sequence). The CDR3 runs to 16 residues. Trimming shortened V by 7 bases and J by 2 bases, and 17 bases separated the two germline ends. Assay used: immunoSEQ multiplex PCR; TCRdb lists only in-frame clones, some missing. The profile covers roughly 130,000 clones, with 93% appearing a single time and 0.15% to 0.17% taken by the ten largest. To note about this clone: Its antigen remains unidentified.

The rearrangement uses TRBV19 and TRBJ1-4, with a possible D match to TRBD1 (5 bases). Here the sequenced sample was CD4+ or CD8+ T cells sorted from blood, taken in a trial of the OX40 agonist ivuxolimab. The source is an adult with an advanced solid tumor such as melanoma, head and neck, liver or kidney cancer. CDR3 sequence (DNA): TGTGCCAGTACTAAGGGGCAGCGCGGCACTAATGAAAAACTGTTTTTT. Protein sequence: CASTKGQRGTNEKLFF.